These 10 T cell receptor beta chains came from one sample sequenced in a study of regulatory T cells in long-lasting Graves disease. As for time point: persistent/refractory GD, antithyroid drugs over 5 years with positive TRAb. Extracted RNA from PBMCs served as the source of the TCR library. Both iRepertoire HTBI primers and Arm-PCR of CDR3 regions were used to build the TCR beta libraries. MiXCR, run by TCRdb on the multiplex PCR reads, gives a single entry per CDR3 protein. The sample lists around 460,000 distinct CDR3 sequences, about 22% occurring once. This sample comprised peripheral blood mononuclear cells (PBMCs), obtained when the disease was refractory, from a patient treated with antithyroid drugs. The receptors were gathered from a female donor with Graves disease.

The chain employs TRBV7-9 and TRBJ2-7, with 9 positions matching TRBD2. The CDR3 has 15 residues. The J segment lost 7 bases and the V segment lost 5 bases, leaving 12 bases of the junction unmatched. Germline V lookup: CDR1 SEHNR, CDR2 FQNEAQ (reference sequence). The CDR3 DNA follows: TGTGCCAGCAGCCAAGCCGGGCGGGAGGGACTTGAGCAGTACTTC. The encoded protein is CASSQAGREGLEQYF.

This clonotype turned up a few times. The V gene is TRBV20-1, the J gene TRBJ1-5, with a tentative D call TRBD1 (5 bases). The CDR3 consists of 15 residues. The V gene lost 6 bases and the J gene lost 0 bases, with 15 bases spanning the gap. The germline V gene has CDR1 DFQATT and CDR2 SNEGSKA (reference sequence). The CDR3 reads CSALGTPNSNQPQHF. The CDR3 DNA reads as TGCAGTGCCCTCGGGACGCCAAATAGCAATCAGCCCCAGCATTTT.

The V and J genes are TRBV2 and TRBJ2-2, with D hard to call. CDR1 is SNHLY, CDR2 FYNNEI, per germline. The CDR3 totals 14 residues. Trimming cost V 2 bases and J 7 bases, with 11 bases left between them. For the CDR3, the DNA is TGTGCCAGCAGTGAATCTGGGATCGGCGGGGAGCTGTTTTTT. This gives the protein CASSESGIGGELFF.

Many counts were recorded for this clonotype. The chain is built from TRBV20-1 and TRBJ2-2; D might be TRBD2 (6 bases). This CDR3 is 16 amino acids long. V lost 6 bases to trimming and J lost 2 bases, with 19 bases between them. Germline CDR1 and CDR2: DFQATT and SNEGSKA (reference sequence). As DNA, the CDR3 is TGCAGTGCCAAGGGACTCCGAACCCCAAACACCGGGGAGCTGTTTTTT. Amino acid sequence: CSAKGLRTPNTGELFF.

This clonotype was detected only once. The gene calls are TRBV28 and TRBJ1-2, with 8 bases lining up with TRBD1. The CDR3 length is 15 residues. V lost 5 bases and J lost 4; bases outside the gene matches: 9. Germline lookup yields CDR1 MDHEN and CDR2 SYDVKM. CDR3 protein: CASSLPTGDGYGYTF. Written as DNA, the CDR3 is TGTGCCAGCAGTCTCCCGACAGGGGACGGCTATGGCTACACCTTC.

As for this clonotype: A clone one base away is much larger, so this may be a read error. The chain couples TRBV28 to TRBJ2-5; D gene unclear. Germline V gene lookup returns CDR1 MDHEN and CDR2 SYDVKM. There are 13 residues in the CDR3. CDR3 in amino acids: CAGSTRAQETQYF. In DNA, the CDR3 is TGTGCCGGCAGTACGAGAGCCCAAGAGACCCAGTACTTC.

This clonotype was recorded many times. This rearrangement joins TRBV5-5 to TRBJ1-1; no definite D call. CDR3 length: 13 amino acids. Germline CDR1 and CDR2: SGHKS and YYEKEE (reference sequence). V shed 0 bases and J shed 3 bases, with 6 bases lying between them. The chain's CDR3 is CASSLVYDTEAFF. DNA for the CDR3: TGTGCCAGCAGCTTGGTGTATGACACTGAAGCTTTCTTT.

This clonotype came up a few times. The gene calls are TRBV5-1 and TRBJ1-1; 7 bases are a match to TRBD1. CDR1 is SGHRS and CDR2 is YFSETQ in the germline V gene. CDR3 length equals 15 residues. V shed 3 bases, J shed 1 base, and the junction held 6 bases outside the gene matches. The CDR3 DNA sequence: TGCGCCAGCAGCTCAGGACAGGCGGCGAACACTGAAGCTTTCTTT. Translation: CASSSGQAANTEAFF.

V usage is TRBV6-1 and J usage is TRBJ2-6; tentative D call: TRBD2 (6 bases). The V end was cut by 8 bases, the J end by 0 bases, with 8 bases between. The CDR3 extends over 14 amino acids. Per germline, CDR1 MNHNS and CDR2 SASEGT. CDR3 DNA: TGTGCCAGCCGGGAGTACTCTGGGGCCAACGTCCTGACTTTC. Protein sequence: CASREYSGANVLTF.

J is TRBJ2-1 and V is TRBV7-2, with 7 bases lining up with TRBD1. Germline V gene sequence: CDR1 SGHTA, CDR2 FQGNSA. This CDR3 has 16 amino acids. V was clipped by 1 base and J by 0 bases; unmatched bases: 3. CDR3 residues: CASSLDRGPSYNEQFF. The CDR3 coding sequence is TGTGCCAGCAGCTTAGATAGGGGGCCCTCCTACAATGAGCAGTTCTTC.